This entry lists 29 T cell receptor beta chains sequenced from one sample in a study of T-cell reconstitution after alpha-beta-depleted transplantation in children. Unique molecular identifiers were used to barcode this TCRbeta library. TCRdb called the PCR reads again in MiXCR, with one record for every CDR3 protein. The repertoire holds 70,000 to 100,000 distinct CDR3 sequences, with over 9% as singletons. Sequencing used PBMCs from the stem cell graft donor, obtained from the stem cell graft. Every receptor here comes from a human donor who donated a stem cell graft to a child with inherited bone marrow failure.

This clonotype was observed many times. The rearrangement uses TRBV5-1 and TRBJ2-1; no clear D gene. Trimming cost V 4 bases and J 4 bases, with 21 bases left between them. Germline-derived CDR1 and CDR2 are SGHRS and YFSETQ. The CDR3 runs 17 residues. The CDR3 protein is CASSARPAVRTYNEQFF. CDR3 coding DNA: TGCGCCAGCAGCGCAAGGCCGGCGGTGAGGACGTACAATGAGCAGTTCTTC.

This clonotype has a count of ten or more. The V gene is TRBV10-3, the J gene TRBJ2-7; TRBD1 matches 7 bases. Losses at the gene ends were 2 bases for V and 5 bases for J; bases not matched to a gene: 12. The CDR3 length is 16 residues. Germline V CDR1 and CDR2: ENHRY, SYGVKD. CDR3 sequence: CAISEPLQTGRDEQYF. For the CDR3, the DNA is TGTGCCATCAGTGAGCCCCTGCAGACAGGGAGAGACGAGCAGTACTTC.

This clonotype was seen at least ten times. V usage is TRBV10-3 and J usage is TRBJ1-1; TRBD1 agrees at 7 bases. V trimming: 10 bases; J trimming: 8 bases; junction bases outside the gene matches: 7. Germline V CDR1 and CDR2: ENHRY, SYGVKD. The CDR3 runs 11 residues. CDR3: CATTTGAEAFF. Here the CDR3 DNA reads TGTGCCACCACAACAGGGGCCGAAGCTTTCTTT.

The rearrangement joins TRBV4-1 to TRBJ2-3; no definite D call. The V gene's germline CDR1 is MGHRA and CDR2 YSYEKL. CDR3 size: 15 residues. Trimming shortened V by 1 base and J by 2 bases, and 10 bases separated the two germline ends. The CDR3 loop is CASSQGVTYTDTQYF. DNA for the CDR3: TGCGCCAGCAGCCAAGGCGTCACCTACACAGATACGCAGTATTTT.

The chain couples TRBV6-6 to TRBJ2-4; D not certain. The CDR3 runs to 11 residues. Between the trimmed V and J ends, which lost 7 bases and 6 bases, there was a span of 7 bases. CDR1 is MNHNY and CDR2 is SVGAGI in the germline V gene (reference sequence). CDR3 sequence: CASTDANIQYF. In DNA form, the CDR3 reads TGTGCCAGCACTGACGCAAACATTCAGTACTTC.

This clonotype was seen at least ten times. Here the CDR3 DNA reads TGCGCCAGCAGCGACGGGACAGGGAGTGGAAACACCATATATTTT. It translates to CASSDGTGSGNTIYF. V usage is TRBV5-1 and J usage is TRBJ1-3; 9 bases map to TRBD1. J was trimmed by 3 bases and V by 4 bases; bases with no gene match: 5. The CDR3 has 15 amino acids. Germline CDR1 SGHRS, CDR2 YFSETQ.

The table lists this clonotype with many counts. This chain links TRBV5-5 with TRBJ2-1; 9 bases match TRBD2. Unmatched junction bases numbered 10, after V lost 4 bases and J lost 8 bases. CDR3 size: 15 residues. Germline lookup yields CDR1 SGHKS and CDR2 YYEKEE (reference sequence). Here the CDR3 reads CASSIPGLAMDEQFF. The CDR3 DNA follows: TGTGCCAGCAGCATACCGGGACTAGCAATGGATGAGCAGTTCTTC.

This clonotype came up many times. V gene TRBV4-3 combines with J gene TRBJ1-4; 12 bases are shared with TRBD1. Germline V lookup: CDR1 LGHNA, CDR2 YSLEER. The CDR3 is made up of 17 amino acids. Trimming took 0 bases from V and 3 from J; bases not matched to a gene: 2. Here the CDR3 reads CASSQDGTGGSNEKLFF. The DNA for the CDR3 is TGCGCCAGCAGCCAAGACGGGACAGGGGGCTCTAATGAAAAACTGTTTTTT.

The table lists this clonotype with many counts. V gene TRBV7-2 combines with J gene TRBJ2-7; 7 bases are a match to TRBD2. The CDR3 has 15 amino acids. Trimming removed 3 bases from V and 5 bases from J; junction bases left unmatched: 10. Germline values: CDR1 SGHTA, CDR2 FQGNSA. CDR3 loop: CASSFEGGFRDEQYF. CDR3 DNA: TGTGCCAGCAGCTTTGAGGGAGGGTTTCGGGACGAGCAGTACTTC.

The rearrangement links TRBV5-4 to TRBJ2-7, with D tentatively TRBD1 or TRBD2 (5 bases each). The germline V gene has CDR1 SGHNT and CDR2 YYREEE (reference sequence). The CDR3 has 15 residues. Between the trimmed V and J ends, which lost 0 bases and 7 bases, there was a span of 17 bases. The CDR3 protein is CASSLVQVGTREQYF. CDR3 DNA: TGTGCCAGCAGCTTGGTACAGGTCGGAACTAGAGAGCAGTACTTC.

The chain carries TRBV6-6 and TRBJ1-5; D may be TRBD1 (5 bases). The CDR3 runs to 13 residues. Germline CDR1 MNHNY, CDR2 SVGAGI (reference sequence). Trimming stripped 7 bases from V and 7 bases from J, with 14 bases between. The CDR3 DNA reads as TGTGCCAGCACCGATCCAGGGTCCCAGCCCCAGCATTTT. It yields the protein CASTDPGSQPQHF.

This clonotype was seen repeatedly, ten times or more. The chain employs TRBV7-9 and TRBJ2-1; the match to TRBD2 covers 8 bases. Per the germline V gene, CDR1 is SEHNR and CDR2 is FQNEAQ (reference sequence). J lost 4 bases, V lost 4 bases, and 6 bases had no gene match. The CDR3 extends over 15 amino acids. CDR3 protein: CASSSGRGAYNEQFF. CDR3 in DNA: TGTGCCAGCAGCTCGGGGCGGGGGGCATACAATGAGCAGTTCTTC.

This clonotype showed up many times. The chain recombines TRBV5-1 with TRBJ2-3, with D possibly TRBD1 on 6 matching bases. The CDR3 is made up of 18 amino acids. Between the trimmed V and J ends, which lost 0 bases and 2 bases, there was a span of 19 bases. Germline CDR1 is SGHRS and CDR2 is YFSETQ. The CDR3 loop is CASSLDPTGSIFTDTQYF. Here the CDR3 DNA reads TGCGCCAGCAGCTTGGACCCGACAGGCTCCATTTTCACAGATACGCAGTATTTT.

This clonotype showed up many times. V gene TRBV6-2 or TRBV6-3 combines with J gene TRBJ2-4; D is undetermined. The CDR3 is 13 amino acids. The V end was cut by 2 bases, the J end by 4 bases, with 6 bases between. Per the germline V gene, CDR1 is MNHEY and CDR2 is SVGEGT. This CDR3 reads CASSYAGKNIQYF. CDR3 coding DNA: TGTGCCAGCAGTTACGCTGGGAAAAACATTCAGTACTTC.

This rearrangement joins TRBV10-3 to TRBJ2-7, with 11 bases lining up with TRBD1. The CDR3 runs 14 residues. With 7 bases clipped from V and 4 bases from J, the junction kept 6 bases outside the gene matches. Per the germline V gene, CDR1 is ENHRY and CDR2 is SYGVKD. Here the CDR3 DNA reads TGTGCCATCACCCGGACAGGGGGCGAGTACGAGCAGTACTTC. Amino acid sequence: CAITRTGGEYEQYF.

This clonotype has at least ten counts. The CDR3 spells CASSLGWSASGGAEETQYF. CDR3 DNA sequence: TGTGCCAGCAGCTTAGGATGGTCGGCTAGCGGGGGGGCGGAAGAGACCCAGTACTTC. The genes are TRBV7-8 and TRBJ2-5; TRBD2 aligns across 12 bases. V trimming: 1 base; J trimming: 3 bases; junction bases outside the gene matches: 12. CDR1 is SGHVS and CDR2 is FQNEAQ in the germline V gene. This CDR3 region has 19 residues.

This clonotype was detected once. The chain recombines TRBV5-1 with TRBJ2-7, with TRBD1 identical over 10 bases. The CDR3 consists of 15 residues. CDR1 and CDR2 (germline): SGHRS, YFSETQ. J was trimmed by 5 bases and V by 0 bases; bases with no gene match: 5. CDR3 sequence: CASSLEDRGKNEQYF. Written as DNA, the CDR3 is TGCGCCAGCAGCTTGGAGGACAGGGGGAAGAACGAGCAGTACTTC.

This clonotype was seen at least ten times. The rearrangement joins TRBV5-1 to TRBJ2-3; D unresolved. CDR1 is SGHRS and CDR2 is YFSETQ in the germline V gene. The CDR3 totals 15 residues. V was pared by 2 bases and J by 2 bases, with 12 bases between. In nucleotides, the CDR3 is TGCGCCAGCAGCTTTTTGACGGGTAACACAGATACGCAGTATTTT. The encoded protein is CASSFLTGNTDTQYF.

This clonotype has just a few counts. A read error is likely here: a far larger clone is one base away. CDR3 bases: TGTGCCAGCAGCTTGAGACAGACTGAAGCTTTCTTT. Its translation: CASSLRQTEAFF. This sequence joins TRBV5-4 and TRBJ1-1; tentative D call: TRBD1 (5 bases). Trimming removed 1 base at V and 5 bases at J, with 6 bases between. CDR1 and CDR2 from the germline V gene are SGHNT and YYREEE (reference sequence). The CDR3 runs to 12 residues.

This clonotype showed up many times. The chain uses TRBV11-3 and TRBJ2-1; TRBD2 matches 7 bases. Germline V gives CDR1 SGHNT, CDR2 YENEEA. Trimming cost V 3 bases and J 6 bases; bases outside gene matches: 2. This CDR3 comprises 13 residues. This CDR3 is CASSFSGGNEQFF. CDR3 coding DNA: TGTGCCAGCAGCTTTTCGGGGGGCAATGAGCAGTTCTTC. Full variable domain (outside the CDR3, taken from reference TRBV11-3 and TRBJ2-1): EAGVVQSPRYKIIEKKQPVAFWCNPISGHNTLYWYLQNLGQGPELLIRYENEEAVDDSQLPKDRFSAERLKGVDSTLKIQPAELGDSAVYLCASSFSGGNEQFFGPGTRLTVL.

Many counts were recorded for this clonotype. The rearrangement uses TRBV12-3 or TRBV12-4 and TRBJ2-7; no definite D call. The V and J ends lost 4 bases and 6 bases respectively, with 7 bases between them. CDR3 length: 11 residues. The CDR3: CASSSTGEQYF. Here the CDR3 DNA reads TGTGCCAGCAGTTCAACCGGCGAGCAGTACTTC.

This clonotype was picked up one time. The V and J genes are TRBV7-6 and TRBJ1-2; the D gene is possibly TRBD1 (6 bases). The CDR3 sequence is 13 residues long. From germline, CDR1 is SGHVS and CDR2 FNYEAQ. Between the trimmed V and J ends, which lost 11 bases and 5 bases, there was a span of 18 bases. CDR3 sequence reads: CASSDSGTYGYTF. The DNA of the CDR3 is TGTGCCTCCTCGGACTCCGGGACATATGGCTACACCTTC.

The J gene is TRBJ2-5, the V gene TRBV20-1; 8 bases line up with TRBD1. This CDR3 comprises 14 residues. Germline assignment: CDR1 DFQATT and CDR2 SNEGSKA (reference sequence). Trimming removed 3 bases from V and 3 bases from J; junction bases left unmatched: 6. The CDR3 loop is CSARESGGEETQYF. In DNA form, the CDR3 reads TGCAGTGCTAGGGAATCAGGGGGCGAAGAGACCCAGTACTTC.

This clonotype was seen repeatedly, ten times or more. The chain's CDR3 is CASSPTGERYEQYF. CDR3 bases: TGTGCCAGCAGCCCGACGGGGGAGAGGTACGAGCAGTACTTC. This chain links TRBV3-1 with TRBJ2-7, with a weak D call TRBD2 (6 bases). There are 14 residues in the CDR3. The germline V and J ends were trimmed by 4 bases and 4 bases, with 14 bases remaining between them. The V gene's germline CDR1 is LGHDT and CDR2 YNNKEL (reference sequence).

This clonotype was observed many times. The chain links TRBV11-2 to TRBJ2-7; the match to TRBD1 covers 9 bases. Germline trimming cut 2 bases from V and 3 bases from J; bases unmatched to any gene: 5. CDR1 and CDR2 (germline): SGHAT, FQNNGV. This CDR3 spans 15 amino acids. The CDR3 bases are TGTGCCAGCAGCTTACATAGGACAGGGGTCTACGAGCAGTACTTC. It specifies CASSLHRTGVYEQYF.

In this sample, this clonotype turned up a few times. The gene calls are TRBV27 and TRBJ1-4; TRBD1 matches at 9 bases. The junction had 7 bases not matched to a gene; V was cut back by 0 bases and J by 8 bases. The CDR3 extends over 16 amino acids. CDR1 MNHEY and CDR2 SMNVEV come from the germline V gene (reference sequence). The CDR3 nucleotides read TGTGCCAGCAGTTTATCCGTGGGGACAGGGAACGAAAAACTGTTTTTT. As protein: CASSLSVGTGNEKLFF. The full variable domain, in which reference TRBV27 and TRBJ1-4 provide the parts outside the CDR3, is EAQVTQNPRYLITVTGKKLTVTCSQNMNHEYMSWYRQDPGLGLRQIYYSMNVEVTDKGDVPEGYKVSRKEKRNFPLILESPSPNQTSLYFCASSLSVGTGNEKLFFGSGTQLSVL.

There are many counts of this clonotype. This chain uses TRBV2 with TRBJ2-7; 8 nucleotides match TRBD2. J was trimmed by 4 bases and V by 7 bases; bases with no gene match: 3. In germline, CDR1 is SNHLY, CDR2 FYNNEI. The CDR3 has 12 residues. The CDR3, as DNA: TGTGCCAGCAATCCTAGCGGGTACGAGCAGTACTTC. As protein: CASNPSGYEQYF. The complete variable domain, with remaining parts taken from reference TRBV2 and TRBJ2-7, reads EPEVTQTPSHQVTQMGQEVILRCVPISNHLYFYWYRQILGQKVEFLVSFYNNEISEKSEIFDDQFSVERPDGSNFTLKIRSTKLEDSAMYFCASNPSGYEQYFGPGTRLTVT.

The sample holds many counts of this clonotype. The gene calls are TRBV9 and TRBJ2-3; no firm D call. The CDR3 is made up of 11 amino acids. The V gene's germline CDR1 is SGDLS and CDR2 YYNGEE. V was shortened by 2 bases and J by 6 bases, with 4 bases between the two germline ends. CDR3 loop: CASSVGDTQYF. The CDR3 bases are TGTGCCAGCAGCGTCGGGGATACGCAGTATTTT.

The chain recombines TRBV6-5 with TRBJ2-3; 11 bases map to TRBD2. This CDR3 is 15 amino acids long. With 4 bases clipped from V and 2 bases from J, the junction kept 2 bases outside the gene matches. Germline CDR1 MNHEY, CDR2 SVGAGI. The CDR3 loop is CASSLAGGLTDTQYF. In nucleotides, the CDR3 is TGTGCCAGCAGTTTAGCGGGAGGGCTCACAGATACGCAGTATTTT.